The clone carrying this T cell receptor (beta chain) was seen only a few times. Its target is unknown. CDR3 length: 11 residues. Between the trimmed V and J ends, which lost 0 bases and 11 bases, there was a span of 10 bases. CDR1 is GTSNPN and CDR2 is SVGIG in the germline V gene (reference sequence). Autoimmune disease history or systemic immunosuppression barred patients. This entry comes from a study of OX40 agonist ivuxolimab in advanced cancers. Study-wide background: The dose-escalation cohort had hepatocellular carcinoma, melanoma, renal cell or head and neck cancer. The study's findings and limits: CD8+ T cells (on average) carried more expanded clones than CD4+ T cells. Also showing low normalized T-cell clonal expansion were some of the nonresponders.

Measured with immunoSEQ multiplex PCR; TCRdb has only the in-frame clones, and not every one. Among about 40,000 clones listed, roughly 90% were seen once. The sequence derives from an adult with an advanced solid tumor such as melanoma, head and neck, liver or kidney cancer. This chain joins TRBV30 and TRBJ1-1; possible D gene TRBD1, 5 bases. The specimen comprised CD4+ or CD8+ T cells sorted from blood, sampled in a trial of the OX40 agonist ivuxolimab. The CDR3 DNA is TGTGCCTGGAGTGTAGGGGTGGAGGCTTTCTTT. This sequence encodes CAWSVGVEAFF.